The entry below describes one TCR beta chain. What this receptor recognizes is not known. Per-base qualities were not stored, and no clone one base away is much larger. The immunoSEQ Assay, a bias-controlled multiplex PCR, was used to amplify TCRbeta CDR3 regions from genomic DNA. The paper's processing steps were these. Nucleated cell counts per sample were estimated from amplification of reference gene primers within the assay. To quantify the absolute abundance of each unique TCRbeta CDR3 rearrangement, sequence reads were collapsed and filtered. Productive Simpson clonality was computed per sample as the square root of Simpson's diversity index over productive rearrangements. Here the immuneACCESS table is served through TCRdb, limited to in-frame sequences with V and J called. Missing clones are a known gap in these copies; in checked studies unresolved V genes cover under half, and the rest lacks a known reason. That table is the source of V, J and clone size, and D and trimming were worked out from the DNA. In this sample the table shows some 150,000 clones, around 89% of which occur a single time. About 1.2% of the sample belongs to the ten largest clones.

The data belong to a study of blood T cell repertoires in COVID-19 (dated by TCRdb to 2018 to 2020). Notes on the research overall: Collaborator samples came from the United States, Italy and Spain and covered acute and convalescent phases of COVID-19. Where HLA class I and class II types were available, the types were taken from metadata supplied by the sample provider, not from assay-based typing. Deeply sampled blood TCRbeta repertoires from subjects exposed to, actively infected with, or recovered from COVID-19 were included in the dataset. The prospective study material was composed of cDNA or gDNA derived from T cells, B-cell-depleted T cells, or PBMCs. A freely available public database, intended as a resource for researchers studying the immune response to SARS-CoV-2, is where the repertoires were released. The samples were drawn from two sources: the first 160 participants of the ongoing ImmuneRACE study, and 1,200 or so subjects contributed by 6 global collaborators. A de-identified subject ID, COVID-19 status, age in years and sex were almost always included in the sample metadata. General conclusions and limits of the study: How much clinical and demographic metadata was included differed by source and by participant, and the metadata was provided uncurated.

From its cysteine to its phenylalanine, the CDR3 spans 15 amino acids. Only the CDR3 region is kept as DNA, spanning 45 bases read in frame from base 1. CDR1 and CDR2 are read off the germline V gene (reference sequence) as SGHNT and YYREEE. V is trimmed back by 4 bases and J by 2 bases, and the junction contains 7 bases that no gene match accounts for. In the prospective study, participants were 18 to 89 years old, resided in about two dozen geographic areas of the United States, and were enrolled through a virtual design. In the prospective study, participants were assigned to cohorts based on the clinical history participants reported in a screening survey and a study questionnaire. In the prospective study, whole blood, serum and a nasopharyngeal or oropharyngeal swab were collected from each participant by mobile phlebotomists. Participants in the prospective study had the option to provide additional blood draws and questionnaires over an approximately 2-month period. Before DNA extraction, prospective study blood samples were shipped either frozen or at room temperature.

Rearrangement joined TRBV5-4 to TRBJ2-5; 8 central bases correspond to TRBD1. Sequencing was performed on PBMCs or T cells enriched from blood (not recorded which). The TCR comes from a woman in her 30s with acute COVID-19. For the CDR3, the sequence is CASSVGQGIQETQYF. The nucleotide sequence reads TGTGCCAGCAGCGTTGGACAGGGAATTCAAGAGACCCAGTACTTC.